Described below is a single T cell receptor beta chain sequence and its context. The antigen is unknown. This sample stems from a study of T cell responses to AZD1222 COVID-19 vaccine. Notes on the study in general: Only 6 or 7 AZD1222 recipients tested seropositive at baseline.

Trimming shortened V by 8 bases and J by 0 bases, and 10 bases separated the two germline ends. CDR3 length equals 14 residues. In germline, CDR1 is LNHDA, CDR2 SQIVND (reference sequence). Produced via immunoSEQ multiplex PCR; TCRdb's table is partial and in-frame only. The profile shows around 130,000 clones, roughly 92% of them singletons. Pooling of second doses given at about 4 or about 12 weeks was done. The origin of this receptor is an adult who received the AZD1222 COVID-19 vaccine. The chain has TRBV19 and TRBJ1-4; no reliable D call. Source: peripheral blood, taken 28 days after the second AZD1222 dose. CDR3 residues: CASEQQATNEKLFF. The CDR3, as DNA: TGTGCCAGTGAACAGCAAGCAACTAATGAAAAACTGTTTTTT.